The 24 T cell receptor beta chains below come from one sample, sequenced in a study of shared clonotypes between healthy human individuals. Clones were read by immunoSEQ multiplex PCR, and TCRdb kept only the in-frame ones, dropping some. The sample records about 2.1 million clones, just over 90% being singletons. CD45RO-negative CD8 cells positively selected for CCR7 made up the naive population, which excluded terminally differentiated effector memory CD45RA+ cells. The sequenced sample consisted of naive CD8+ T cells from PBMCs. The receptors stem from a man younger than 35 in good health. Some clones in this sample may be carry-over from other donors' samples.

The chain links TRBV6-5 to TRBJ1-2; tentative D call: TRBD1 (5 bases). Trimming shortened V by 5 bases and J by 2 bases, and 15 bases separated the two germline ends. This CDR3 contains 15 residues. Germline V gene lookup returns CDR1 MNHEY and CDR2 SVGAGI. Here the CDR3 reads CASSNPTETNYGYTF. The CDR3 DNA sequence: TGTGCCAGCAGTAACCCGACAGAAACGAACTATGGCTACACCTTC.

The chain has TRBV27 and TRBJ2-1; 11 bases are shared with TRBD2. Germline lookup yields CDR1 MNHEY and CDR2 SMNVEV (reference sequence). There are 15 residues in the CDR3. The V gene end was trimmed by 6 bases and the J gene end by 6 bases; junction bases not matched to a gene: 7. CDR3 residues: CASRPGLAGGNEQFF. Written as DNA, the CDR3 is TGTGCCAGCAGACCCGGACTAGCGGGTGGCAATGAGCAGTTCTTC.

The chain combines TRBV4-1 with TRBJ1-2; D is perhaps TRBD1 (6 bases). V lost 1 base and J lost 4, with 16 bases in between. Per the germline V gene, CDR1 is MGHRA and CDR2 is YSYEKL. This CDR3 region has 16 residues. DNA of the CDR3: TGCGCCAGCAGCCAAGTAGGACATACAGGGACCTATGGCTACACCTTC. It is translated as CASSQVGHTGTYGYTF.

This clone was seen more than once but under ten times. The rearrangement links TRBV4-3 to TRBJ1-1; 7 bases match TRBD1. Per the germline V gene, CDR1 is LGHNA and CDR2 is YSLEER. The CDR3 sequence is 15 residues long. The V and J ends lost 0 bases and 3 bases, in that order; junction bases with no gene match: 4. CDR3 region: CASSQDPGGYTEAFF. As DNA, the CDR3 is TGCGCCAGCAGCCAAGATCCAGGGGGATACACTGAAGCTTTCTTT.

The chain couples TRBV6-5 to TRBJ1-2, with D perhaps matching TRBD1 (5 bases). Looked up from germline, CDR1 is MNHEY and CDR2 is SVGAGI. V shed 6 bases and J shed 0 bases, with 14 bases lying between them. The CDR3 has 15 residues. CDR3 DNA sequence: TGTGCCAGCAGGGCGCGGCTGGGGCCTAACTATGGCTACACCTTC. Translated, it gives CASRARLGPNYGYTF.

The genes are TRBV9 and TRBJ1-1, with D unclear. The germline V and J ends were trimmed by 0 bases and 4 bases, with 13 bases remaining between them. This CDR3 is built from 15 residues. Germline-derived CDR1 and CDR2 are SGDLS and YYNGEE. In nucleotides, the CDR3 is TGTGCCAGCAGCGTAGTGGAAGGGATCGGCACTGAAGCTTTCTTT. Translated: CASSVVEGIGTEAFF.

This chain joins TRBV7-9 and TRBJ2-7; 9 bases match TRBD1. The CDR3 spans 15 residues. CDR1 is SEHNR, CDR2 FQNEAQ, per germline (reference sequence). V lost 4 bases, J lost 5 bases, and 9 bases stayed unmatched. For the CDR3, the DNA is TGTGCCAGCAGCTACAACGGGGACAGGGCCGACGAGCAGTACTTC. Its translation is CASSYNGDRADEQYF.

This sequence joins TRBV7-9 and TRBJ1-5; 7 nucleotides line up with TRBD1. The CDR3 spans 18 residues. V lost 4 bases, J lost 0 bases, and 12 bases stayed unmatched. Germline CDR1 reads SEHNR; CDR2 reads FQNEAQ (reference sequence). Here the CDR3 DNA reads TGTGCCAGCAGCTCCCGGGACAGTCGGGTGGATAGCAATCAGCCCCAGCATTTT. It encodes CASSSRDSRVDSNQPQHF.

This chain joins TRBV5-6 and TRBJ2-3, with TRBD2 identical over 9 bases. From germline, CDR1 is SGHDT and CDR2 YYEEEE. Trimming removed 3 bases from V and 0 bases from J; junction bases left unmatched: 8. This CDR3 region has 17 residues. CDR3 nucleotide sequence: TGTGCCAGCAGCTGGTGGGCTAGCGGGGTCAGCACAGATACGCAGTATTTT. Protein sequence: CASSWWASGVSTDTQYF.

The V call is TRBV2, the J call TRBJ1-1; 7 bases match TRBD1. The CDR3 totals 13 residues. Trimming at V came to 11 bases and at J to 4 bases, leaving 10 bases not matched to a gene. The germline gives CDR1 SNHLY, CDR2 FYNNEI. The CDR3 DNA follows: TGTGCCGGACAAACCCCAGGGGGCACTGAAGCTTTCTTT. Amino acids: CAGQTPGGTEAFF.

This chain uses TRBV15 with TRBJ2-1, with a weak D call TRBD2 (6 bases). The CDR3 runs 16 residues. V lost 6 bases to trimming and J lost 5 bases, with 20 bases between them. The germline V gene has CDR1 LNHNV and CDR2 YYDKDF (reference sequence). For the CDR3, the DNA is TGTGCCACCAGAAAAAGATTAGGAGGGAAGGACAATGAGCAGTTCTTC. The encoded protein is CATRKRLGGKDNEQFF.

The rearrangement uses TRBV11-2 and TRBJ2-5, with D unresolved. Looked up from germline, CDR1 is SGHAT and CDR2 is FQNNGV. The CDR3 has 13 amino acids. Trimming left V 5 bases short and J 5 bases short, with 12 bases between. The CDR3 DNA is TGTGCCAGCAGCGCCAATAGTCCGGAGACCCAGTACTTC. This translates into CASSANSPETQYF.

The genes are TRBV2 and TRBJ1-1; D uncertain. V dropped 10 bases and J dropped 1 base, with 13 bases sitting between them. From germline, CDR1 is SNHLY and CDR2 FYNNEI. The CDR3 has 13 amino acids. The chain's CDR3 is CATHSSSNTEAFF. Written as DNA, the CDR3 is TGTGCCACCCACTCCTCCTCGAACACTGAAGCTTTCTTT. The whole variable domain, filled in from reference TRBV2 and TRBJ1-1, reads EPEVTQTPSHQVTQMGQEVILRCVPISNHLYFYWYRQILGQKVEFLVSFYNNEISEKSEIFDDQFSVERPDGSNFTLKIRSTKLEDSAMYFCATHSSSNTEAFFGQGTRLTVV.

DNA of the CDR3: TGTGCCAGCAGCGTAGGGGCCAGTTTTAGGGAGACCCAGTACTTC. As protein: CASSVGASFRETQYF. The chain employs TRBV9 and TRBJ2-5; no reliable D call. From germline, CDR1 is SGDLS and CDR2 YYNGEE. The ends were cut back, 0 bases at V and 5 bases at J, with 14 bases in the middle. There are 15 residues in the CDR3.

The CDR3 DNA reads as TGTGCCATCAGGACCATAGCGGGAGGGTCGAACACCGGGGAGCTGTTTTTT. Amino acids: CAIRTIAGGSNTGELFF. The rearrangement uses TRBV10-3 and TRBJ2-2; 11 nucleotides agree with TRBD2. Germline V gene sequence: CDR1 ENHRY, CDR2 SYGVKD. V shed 6 bases, J shed 0 bases, and the junction held 6 bases outside the gene matches. This CDR3 is built from 17 residues.

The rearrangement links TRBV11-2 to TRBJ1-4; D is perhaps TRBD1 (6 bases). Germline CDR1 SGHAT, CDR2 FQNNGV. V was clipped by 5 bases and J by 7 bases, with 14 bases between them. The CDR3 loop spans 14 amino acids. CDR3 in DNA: TGTGCCAGCAGCCACAGGGAGGAGGGTGAAAAACTGTTTTTT. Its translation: CASSHREEGEKLFF.

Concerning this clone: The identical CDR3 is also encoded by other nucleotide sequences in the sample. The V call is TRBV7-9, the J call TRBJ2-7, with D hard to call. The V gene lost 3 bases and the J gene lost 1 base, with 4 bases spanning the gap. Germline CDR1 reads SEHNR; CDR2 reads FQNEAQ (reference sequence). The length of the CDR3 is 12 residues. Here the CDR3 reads CASSLGSYEQYF. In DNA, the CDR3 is TGTGCCAGCAGCTTGGGTTCCTACGAGCAGTACTTC. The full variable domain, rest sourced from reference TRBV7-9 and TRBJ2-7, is DTGVSQNPRHKITKRGQNVTFRCDPISEHNRLYWYRQTLGQGPEFLTYFQNEAQLEKSRLLSDRFSAERPKGSFSTLEIQRTEQGDSAMYLCASSLGSYEQYFGPGTRLTVT.

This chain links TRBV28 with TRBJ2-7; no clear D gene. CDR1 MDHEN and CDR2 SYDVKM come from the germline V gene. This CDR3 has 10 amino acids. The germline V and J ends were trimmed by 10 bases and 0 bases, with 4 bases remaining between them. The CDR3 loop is CATYSYEQYF. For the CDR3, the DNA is TGTGCCACCTACTCCTACGAGCAGTACTTC.

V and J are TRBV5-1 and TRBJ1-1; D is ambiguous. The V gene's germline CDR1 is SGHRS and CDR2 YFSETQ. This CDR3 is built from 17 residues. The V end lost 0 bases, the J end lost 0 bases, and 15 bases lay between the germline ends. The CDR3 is CASSLDFRGSMNTEAFF. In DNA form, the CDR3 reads TGCGCCAGCAGCTTGGATTTCAGAGGGAGCATGAACACTGAAGCTTTCTTT.

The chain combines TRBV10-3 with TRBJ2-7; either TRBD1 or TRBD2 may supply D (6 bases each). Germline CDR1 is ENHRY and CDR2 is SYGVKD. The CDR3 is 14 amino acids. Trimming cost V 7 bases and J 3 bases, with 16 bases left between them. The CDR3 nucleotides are TGTGCCATCACCAAGGAGGGACACAACTACGAGCAGTACTTC. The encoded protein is CAITKEGHNYEQYF.

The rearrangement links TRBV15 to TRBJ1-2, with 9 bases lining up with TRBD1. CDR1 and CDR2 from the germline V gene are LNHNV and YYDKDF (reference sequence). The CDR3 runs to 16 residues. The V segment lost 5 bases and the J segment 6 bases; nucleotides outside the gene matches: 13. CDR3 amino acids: CATSGSDGTGLHGYTF. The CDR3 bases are TGTGCCACCAGCGGTAGTGACGGGACAGGGCTCCATGGCTACACCTTC.

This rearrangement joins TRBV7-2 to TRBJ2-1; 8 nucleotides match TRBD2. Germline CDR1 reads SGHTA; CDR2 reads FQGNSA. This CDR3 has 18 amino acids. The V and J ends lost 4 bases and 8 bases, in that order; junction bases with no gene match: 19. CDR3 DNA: TGTGCCAGCAGCTCCCGAAATCCCGGGACTAGGGGTGTCCATGAGCAGTTCTTC. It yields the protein CASSSRNPGTRGVHEQFF.

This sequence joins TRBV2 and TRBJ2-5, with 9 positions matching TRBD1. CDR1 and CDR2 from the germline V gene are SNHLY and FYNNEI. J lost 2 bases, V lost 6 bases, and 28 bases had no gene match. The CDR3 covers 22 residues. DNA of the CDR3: TGTGCCAGCAGGAATCACCGGGACAGGGAAGGAAACGGGAGAGGCCCACAAGAGACCCAGTACTTC. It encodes CASRNHRDREGNGRGPQETQYF.

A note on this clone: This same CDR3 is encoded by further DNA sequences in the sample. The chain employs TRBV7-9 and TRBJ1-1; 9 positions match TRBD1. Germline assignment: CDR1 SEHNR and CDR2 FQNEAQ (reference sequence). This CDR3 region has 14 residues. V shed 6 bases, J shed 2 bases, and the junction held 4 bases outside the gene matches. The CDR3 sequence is CASSRQGGNTEAFF. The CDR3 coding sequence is TGTGCCAGCAGTCGACAGGGGGGTAACACTGAAGCTTTCTTT.